This T cell receptor beta chain was sequenced in a study of response to subunit inactivated influenza vaccine. TCRdb fed the RT-PCR reads into MiXCR, producing one record per CDR3 protein. Of about 540,000 distinct CDR3 sequences listed, approximately 20% are singletons. This clonotype was detected only a few times. What it recognizes is unknown. Regarding the study as a whole: The authors suggested that every seasonal influenza vaccination recruits few new T cells.

Trimming stripped 0 bases from V and 6 bases from J, with 16 bases between. Germline CDR1 and CDR2: SGHRS and YFSETQ. The length of the CDR3 is 16 residues. A further study also used this sample, focusing on T cells expressing NK-cell markers. As that report states: UMI-tagged 5'RACE template switching yielded the TCR beta cDNA. Investigators obtained TCR beta repertoires from sorted CD3+CD56+NKG2C+, CD3+CD56+NKG2C- and CD3+CD56-NKG2C+ T cells. The authors sequenced eight donors, of whom seven were HCMV-seropositive and one was seronegative. HCMV specificity of the expanded NKG2C+ T cell clones was not established.

The TCR comes from a man in his fifties or sixties who received an inactivated influenza vaccine. The sequencing here drew on CD4+ T cells sorted from PBMCs, taken roughly 13 days after vaccination. The J gene is TRBJ2-1, the V gene TRBV5-1, with D perhaps matching TRBD1 or TRBD2 (5 bases each). CDR3 DNA: TGCGCCAGCAGCTTGGGAGGGACGGACCCCGCCAATGAGCAGTTCTTC. Protein product: CASSLGGTDPANEQFF.